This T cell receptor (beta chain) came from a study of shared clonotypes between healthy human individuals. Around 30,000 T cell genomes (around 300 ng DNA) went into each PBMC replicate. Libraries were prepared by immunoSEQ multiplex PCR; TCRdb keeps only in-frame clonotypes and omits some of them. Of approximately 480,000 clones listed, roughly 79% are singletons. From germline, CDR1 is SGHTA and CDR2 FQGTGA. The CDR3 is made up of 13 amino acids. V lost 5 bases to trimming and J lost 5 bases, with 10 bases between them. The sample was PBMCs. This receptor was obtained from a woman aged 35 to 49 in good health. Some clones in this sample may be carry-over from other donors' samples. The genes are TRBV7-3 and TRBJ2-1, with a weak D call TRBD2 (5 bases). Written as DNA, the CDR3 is TGTGCCAGCAGCCCTACTAGAAACAATGAGCAGTTCTTC. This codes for CASSPTRNNEQFF.